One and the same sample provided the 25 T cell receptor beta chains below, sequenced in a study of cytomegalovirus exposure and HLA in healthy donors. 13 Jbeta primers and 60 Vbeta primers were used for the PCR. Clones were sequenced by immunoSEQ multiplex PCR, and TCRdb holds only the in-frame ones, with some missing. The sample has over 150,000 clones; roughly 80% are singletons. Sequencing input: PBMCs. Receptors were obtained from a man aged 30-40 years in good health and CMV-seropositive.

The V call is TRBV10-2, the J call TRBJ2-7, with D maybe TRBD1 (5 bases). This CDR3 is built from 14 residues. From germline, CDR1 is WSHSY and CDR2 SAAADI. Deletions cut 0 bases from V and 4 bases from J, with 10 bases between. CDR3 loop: CASSESWGPYEQYF. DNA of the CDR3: TGCGCCAGCAGTGAGTCGTGGGGCCCTTACGAGCAGTACTTC.

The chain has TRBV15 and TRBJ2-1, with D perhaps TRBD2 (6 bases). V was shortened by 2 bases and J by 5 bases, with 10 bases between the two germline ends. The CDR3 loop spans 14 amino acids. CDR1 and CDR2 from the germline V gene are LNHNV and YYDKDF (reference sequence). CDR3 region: CATSRRLGNNEQFF. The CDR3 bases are TGTGCCACCAGCAGAAGACTAGGGAACAATGAGCAGTTCTTC.

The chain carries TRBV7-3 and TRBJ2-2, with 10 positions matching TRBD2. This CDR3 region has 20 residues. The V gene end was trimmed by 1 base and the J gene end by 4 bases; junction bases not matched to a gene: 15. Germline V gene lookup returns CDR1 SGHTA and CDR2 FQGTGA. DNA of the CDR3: TGTGCCAGCAGCTTAAAGGCCGTGCAGCGGGAGGGCCTGGGCACCGGGGAGCTGTTTTTT. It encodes CASSLKAVQREGLGTGELFF. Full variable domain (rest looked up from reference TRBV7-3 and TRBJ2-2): GAGVSQTPSNKVTEKGKYVELRCDPISGHTALYWYRQSLGQGPEFLIYFQGTGAADDSGLPNDRFFAVRPEGSVSTLKIQRTERGDSAVYLCASSLKAVQREGLGTGELFFGEGSRLTVL.

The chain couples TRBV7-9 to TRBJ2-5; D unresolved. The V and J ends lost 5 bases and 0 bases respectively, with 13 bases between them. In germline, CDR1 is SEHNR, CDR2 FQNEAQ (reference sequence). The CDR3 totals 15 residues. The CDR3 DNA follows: TGTGCCAGCAGCGGCTTGTGGGCGTACCAAGAGACCCAGTACTTC. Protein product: CASSGLWAYQETQYF.

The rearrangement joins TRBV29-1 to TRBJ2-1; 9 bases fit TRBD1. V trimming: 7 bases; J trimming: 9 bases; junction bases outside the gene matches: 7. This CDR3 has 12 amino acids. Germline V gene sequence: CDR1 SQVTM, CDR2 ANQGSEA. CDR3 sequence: CSAPTGGGEQFF. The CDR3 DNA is TGCAGCGCACCAACAGGGGGCGGTGAGCAGTTCTTC.

CDR3 nucleotide sequence: TGTGCCAGCAGTTACCACAGGGGGTTTAGAACAGATACGCAGTATTTT. It specifies CASSYHRGFRTDTQYF. The gene calls are TRBV27 and TRBJ2-3, with 8 bases identical to TRBD1. In germline, CDR1 is MNHEY, CDR2 SMNVEV (reference sequence). The V segment lost 4 bases and the J segment 3 bases; nucleotides outside the gene matches: 9. The CDR3 is 16 amino acids.

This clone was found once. This chain's CDR3 is CASSSLTGVRQETQYF. CDR3 DNA: TGCGCCAGCAGCTCGTTGACAGGGGTACGCCAAGAGACCCAGTACTTC. The gene calls are TRBV5-1 and TRBJ2-5, with TRBD1 identical over 8 bases. The CDR3 is 16 amino acids. The germline V gene encodes CDR1 SGHRS and CDR2 YFSETQ. Germline trimming cut 3 bases from V and 1 base from J; bases unmatched to any gene: 8.

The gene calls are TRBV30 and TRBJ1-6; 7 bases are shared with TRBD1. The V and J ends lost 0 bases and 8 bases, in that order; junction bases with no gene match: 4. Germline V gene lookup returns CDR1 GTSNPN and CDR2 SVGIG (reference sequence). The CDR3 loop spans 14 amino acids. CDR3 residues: CAWSVRGGDSPLHF. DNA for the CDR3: TGTGCCTGGAGTGTAAGAGGGGGCGATTCACCCCTCCACTTT.

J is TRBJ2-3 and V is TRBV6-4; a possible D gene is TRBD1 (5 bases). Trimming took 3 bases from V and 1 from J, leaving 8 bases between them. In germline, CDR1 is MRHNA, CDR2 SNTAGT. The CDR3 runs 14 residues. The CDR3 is CASSEGHRTDTQYF. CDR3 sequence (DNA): TGTGCCAGCAGTGAAGGACACCGCACAGATACGCAGTATTTT.

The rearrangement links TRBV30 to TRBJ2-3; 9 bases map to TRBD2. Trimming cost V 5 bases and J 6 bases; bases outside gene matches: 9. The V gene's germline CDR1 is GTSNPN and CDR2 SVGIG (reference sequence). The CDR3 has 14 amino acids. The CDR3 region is CAWGQAGGRDTQYF. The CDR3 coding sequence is TGTGCCTGGGGCCAGGCGGGGGGGCGGGATACGCAGTATTTT.

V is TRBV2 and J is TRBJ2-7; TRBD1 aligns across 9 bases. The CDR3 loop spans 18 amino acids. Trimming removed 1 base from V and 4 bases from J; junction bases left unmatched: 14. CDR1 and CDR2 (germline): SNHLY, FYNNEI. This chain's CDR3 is CASSEDQAVRDRDYEQYF. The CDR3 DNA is TGTGCCAGCAGTGAAGATCAAGCAGTCCGGGACAGGGATTACGAGCAGTACTTC.

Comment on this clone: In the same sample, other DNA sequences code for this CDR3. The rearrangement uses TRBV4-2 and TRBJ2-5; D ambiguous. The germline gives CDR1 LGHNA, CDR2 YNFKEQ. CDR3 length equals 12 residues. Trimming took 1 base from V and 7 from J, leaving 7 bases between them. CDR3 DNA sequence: TGTGCCAGCAGCCAAGGTTCGGGGACCCAGTACTTC. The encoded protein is CASSQGSGTQYF.

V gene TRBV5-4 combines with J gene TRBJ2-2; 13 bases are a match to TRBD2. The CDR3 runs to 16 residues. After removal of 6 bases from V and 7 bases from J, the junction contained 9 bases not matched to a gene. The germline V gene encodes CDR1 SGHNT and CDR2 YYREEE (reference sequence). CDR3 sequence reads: CASTLTSGRAHGELFF. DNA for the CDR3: TGTGCCAGCACCTTAACTAGCGGGAGGGCCCACGGGGAGCTGTTTTTT.

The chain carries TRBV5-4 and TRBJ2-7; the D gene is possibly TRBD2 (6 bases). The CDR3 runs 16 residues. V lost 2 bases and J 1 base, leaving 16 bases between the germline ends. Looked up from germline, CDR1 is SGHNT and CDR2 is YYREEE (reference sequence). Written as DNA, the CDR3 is TGTGCCAGCAGCTTACTTGGAGCGGGTCTTTCCTACGAGCAGTACTTC. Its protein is CASSLLGAGLSYEQYF. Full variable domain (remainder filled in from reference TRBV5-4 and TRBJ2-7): ETGVTQSPTHLIKTRGQQVTLRCSSQSGHNTVSWYQQALGQGPQFIFQYYREEENGRGNFPPRFSGLQFPNYSSELNVNALELDDSALYLCASSLLGAGLSYEQYFGPGTRLTVT.

The CDR3 loop reads CASSQESRTGANVLTF. The CDR3 nucleotides read TGCGCCAGCAGCCAAGAGAGTCGAACTGGGGCCAACGTCCTGACTTTC. The chain joins TRBV4-1 to TRBJ2-6; D is unclear. The CDR3 covers 16 residues. Germline V CDR1 and CDR2: MGHRA, YSYEKL. V gave up 0 bases and J gave up 2 bases, with 8 bases separating them.

This CDR3 reads CATNPDREGEQYF. DNA for the CDR3: TGCGCCACCAATCCGGACAGGGAAGGAGAGCAGTACTTC. J is TRBJ2-5 and V is TRBV5-1, with TRBD1 matching 8 bases. V lost 9 bases and J lost 11; bases outside the gene matches: 15. This CDR3 has 13 amino acids. Per germline, CDR1 SGHRS and CDR2 YFSETQ.

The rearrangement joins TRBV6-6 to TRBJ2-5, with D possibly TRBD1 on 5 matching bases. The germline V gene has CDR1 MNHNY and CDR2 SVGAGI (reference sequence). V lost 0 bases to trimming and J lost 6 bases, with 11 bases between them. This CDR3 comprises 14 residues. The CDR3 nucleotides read TGTGCCAGCAGTTACTCGGGGTCAGGGCAGACCCAGTACTTC. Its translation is CASSYSGSGQTQYF.

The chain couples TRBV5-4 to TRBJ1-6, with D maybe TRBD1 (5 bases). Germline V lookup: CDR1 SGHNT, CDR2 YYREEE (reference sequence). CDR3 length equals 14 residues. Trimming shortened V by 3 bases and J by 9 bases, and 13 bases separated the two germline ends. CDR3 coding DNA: TGTGCCAGCAGCTCCCGGGACTCCCCTTCACCCCTCCACTTT. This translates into CASSSRDSPSPLHF.

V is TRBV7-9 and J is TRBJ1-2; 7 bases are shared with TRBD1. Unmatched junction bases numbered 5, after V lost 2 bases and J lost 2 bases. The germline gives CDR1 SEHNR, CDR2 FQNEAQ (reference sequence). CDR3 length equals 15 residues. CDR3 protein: CASSLFSTGNYGYTF. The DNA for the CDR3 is TGTGCCAGCAGCTTATTTTCGACAGGGAACTATGGCTACACCTTC.

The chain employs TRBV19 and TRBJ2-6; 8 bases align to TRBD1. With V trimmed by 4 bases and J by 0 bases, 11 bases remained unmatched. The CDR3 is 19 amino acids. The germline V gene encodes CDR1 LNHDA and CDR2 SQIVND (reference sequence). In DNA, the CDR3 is TGTGCCAGTAGTACCGGCTATGGGACAGGATACTCTGGGGCCAACGTCCTGACTTTC. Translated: CASSTGYGTGYSGANVLTF.

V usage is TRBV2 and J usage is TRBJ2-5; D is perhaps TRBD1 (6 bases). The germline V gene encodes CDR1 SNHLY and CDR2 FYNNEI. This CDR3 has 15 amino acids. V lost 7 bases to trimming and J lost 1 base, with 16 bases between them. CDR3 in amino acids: CASTTTRTAQETQYF. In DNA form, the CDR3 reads TGTGCCAGCACTACGACTCGGACAGCCCAAGAGACCCAGTACTTC.

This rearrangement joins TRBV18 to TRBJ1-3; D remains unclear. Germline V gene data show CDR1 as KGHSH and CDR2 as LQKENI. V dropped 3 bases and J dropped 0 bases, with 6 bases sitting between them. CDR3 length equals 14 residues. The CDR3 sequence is CASSPRFSGNTIYF. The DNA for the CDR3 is TGTGCCAGCTCACCCCGGTTCTCTGGAAACACCATATATTTT.

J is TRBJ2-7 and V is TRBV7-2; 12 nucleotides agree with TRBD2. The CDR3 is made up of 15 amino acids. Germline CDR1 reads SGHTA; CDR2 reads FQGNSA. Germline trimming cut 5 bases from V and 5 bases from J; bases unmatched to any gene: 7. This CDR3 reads CASSLTSGGPNEQYF. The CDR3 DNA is TGTGCCAGCAGCCTTACTAGCGGGGGGCCTAACGAGCAGTACTTC. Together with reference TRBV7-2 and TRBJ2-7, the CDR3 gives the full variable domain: GAGVSQSPSNKVTEKGKDVELRCDPISGHTALYWYRQSLGQGLEFLIYFQGNSAPDKSGLPSDRFSAERTGGSVSTLTIQRTQQEDSAVYLCASSLTSGGPNEQYFGPGTRLTVT.

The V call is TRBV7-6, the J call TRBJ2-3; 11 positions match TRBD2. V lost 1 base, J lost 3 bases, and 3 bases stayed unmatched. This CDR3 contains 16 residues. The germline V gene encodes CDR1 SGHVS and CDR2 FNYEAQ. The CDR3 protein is CASSLGLAGGTDTQYF. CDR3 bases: TGTGCCAGCAGCTTAGGGCTAGCGGGAGGAACAGATACGCAGTATTTT.

CDR3 amino acids: CASIRQNTEAFF. CDR3 in DNA: TGTGCCAGCATCCGACAGAACACTGAAGCTTTCTTT. V and J are TRBV6-1 and TRBJ1-1, with D unresolved. The CDR3 is made up of 12 amino acids. Between the trimmed V and J ends, which lost 7 bases and 1 base, there was a span of 7 bases. Looked up from germline, CDR1 is MNHNS and CDR2 is SASEGT.